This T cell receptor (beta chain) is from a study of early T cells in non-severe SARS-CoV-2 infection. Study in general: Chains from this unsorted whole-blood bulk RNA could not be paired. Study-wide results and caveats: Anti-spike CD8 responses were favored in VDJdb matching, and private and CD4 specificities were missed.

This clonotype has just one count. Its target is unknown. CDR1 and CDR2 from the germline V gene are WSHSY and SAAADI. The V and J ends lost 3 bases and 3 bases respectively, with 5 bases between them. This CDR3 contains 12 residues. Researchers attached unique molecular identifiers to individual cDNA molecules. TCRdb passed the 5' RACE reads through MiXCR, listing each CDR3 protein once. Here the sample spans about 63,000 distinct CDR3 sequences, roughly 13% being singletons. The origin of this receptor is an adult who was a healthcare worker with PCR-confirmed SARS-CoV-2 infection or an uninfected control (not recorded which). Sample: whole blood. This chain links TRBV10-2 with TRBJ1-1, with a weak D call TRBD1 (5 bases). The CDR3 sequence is CASSDRDTEAFF. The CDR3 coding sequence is TGCGCCAGCAGTGACAGGGACACTGAAGCTTTCTTT.